Shown below are 3 T cell receptor beta chains from a single sample sequenced in a study of beta chain features in type 1 diabetes. Expressed TCRB transcripts were sequenced after all isolated RNA was converted to cDNA. Only in-frame clones appear in the TCRdb table, and some are missing; sequencing was by immunoSEQ multiplex PCR. This table holds nearly 250,000 clones, over 12% found once. Sequenced: naive CD4+ T cells from blood. The receptors originated from a woman in her thirties or forties in good health.

The chain is built from TRBV10-2 and TRBJ2-5; D perhaps matches TRBD2 (5 bases). The DNA end lines up better with TRBJ2-7; the J call may be wrong. The CDR3 extends over 12 amino acids. Germline loops: CDR1 WSHSY, CDR2 SAAADI. Here the CDR3 reads CASRTRTYEQYF. The DNA for the CDR3 is TGCGCCAGCCGGACTCGAACCTACGAGCAGTACTTC.

In this sample, this clone turned up a few times. DNA for the CDR3: TGTGCCAGCAGCCAGACAGGGCAGAGCTCCTATAATTCACCCCTCCACTTT. Its translation is CASSQTGQSSYNSPLHF. The chain combines TRBV7-2 with TRBJ1-6; 7 bases agree with TRBD1. The CDR3 is 17 residues long. Germline V gene sequence: CDR1 SGHTA, CDR2 FQGNSA. Unmatched junction bases numbered 7, after V lost 5 bases and J lost 0 bases.

This clone was picked up one time. V is TRBV6-4 and J is TRBJ1-6; 7 bases are a match to TRBD1. Germline loops: CDR1 MRHNA, CDR2 SNTAGT. This CDR3 is 15 amino acids long. Losses at the gene ends were 6 bases for V and 4 bases for J; bases not matched to a gene: 6. The CDR3 sequence: CASSIGTAYNSPLHF. DNA for the CDR3: TGTGCCAGCAGCATCGGGACAGCTTATAATTCACCCCTCCACTTT.